This T cell receptor beta chain stems from a study of OX40 agonist ivuxolimab in advanced cancers. On the study more broadly: Hepatocellular carcinoma, melanoma, renal cell or head and neck cancer affected the dose-escalation patients.

Produced via immunoSEQ multiplex PCR; TCRdb's table is partial and in-frame only. The repertoire includes 30,000 to 45,000 clones, 85% to 90% of them detected once, and more than 25% sits in the top ten. The CDR3 has 12 amino acids. With 8 bases removed from V and 6 bases from J, the gap between germline ends came to 11 bases. Germline V gene data show CDR1 as MNHNS and CDR2 as SASEGT. General study results and limits: Relative to CD4+, CD8+ T cells held more expanded clones on average.

As for this clone: Its antigen remains unknown.

Here the sequenced sample was CD4+ or CD8+ T cells sorted from blood, taken in a trial of the OX40 agonist ivuxolimab. V is TRBV6-1 and J is TRBJ2-4, with no clear D. The TCR was taken from an adult with an advanced solid tumor such as melanoma, head and neck, liver or kidney cancer. The CDR3 is CASEEVRNIQYF. For the CDR3, the DNA is TGTGCCAGCGAGGAAGTAAGAAACATTCAGTACTTC.